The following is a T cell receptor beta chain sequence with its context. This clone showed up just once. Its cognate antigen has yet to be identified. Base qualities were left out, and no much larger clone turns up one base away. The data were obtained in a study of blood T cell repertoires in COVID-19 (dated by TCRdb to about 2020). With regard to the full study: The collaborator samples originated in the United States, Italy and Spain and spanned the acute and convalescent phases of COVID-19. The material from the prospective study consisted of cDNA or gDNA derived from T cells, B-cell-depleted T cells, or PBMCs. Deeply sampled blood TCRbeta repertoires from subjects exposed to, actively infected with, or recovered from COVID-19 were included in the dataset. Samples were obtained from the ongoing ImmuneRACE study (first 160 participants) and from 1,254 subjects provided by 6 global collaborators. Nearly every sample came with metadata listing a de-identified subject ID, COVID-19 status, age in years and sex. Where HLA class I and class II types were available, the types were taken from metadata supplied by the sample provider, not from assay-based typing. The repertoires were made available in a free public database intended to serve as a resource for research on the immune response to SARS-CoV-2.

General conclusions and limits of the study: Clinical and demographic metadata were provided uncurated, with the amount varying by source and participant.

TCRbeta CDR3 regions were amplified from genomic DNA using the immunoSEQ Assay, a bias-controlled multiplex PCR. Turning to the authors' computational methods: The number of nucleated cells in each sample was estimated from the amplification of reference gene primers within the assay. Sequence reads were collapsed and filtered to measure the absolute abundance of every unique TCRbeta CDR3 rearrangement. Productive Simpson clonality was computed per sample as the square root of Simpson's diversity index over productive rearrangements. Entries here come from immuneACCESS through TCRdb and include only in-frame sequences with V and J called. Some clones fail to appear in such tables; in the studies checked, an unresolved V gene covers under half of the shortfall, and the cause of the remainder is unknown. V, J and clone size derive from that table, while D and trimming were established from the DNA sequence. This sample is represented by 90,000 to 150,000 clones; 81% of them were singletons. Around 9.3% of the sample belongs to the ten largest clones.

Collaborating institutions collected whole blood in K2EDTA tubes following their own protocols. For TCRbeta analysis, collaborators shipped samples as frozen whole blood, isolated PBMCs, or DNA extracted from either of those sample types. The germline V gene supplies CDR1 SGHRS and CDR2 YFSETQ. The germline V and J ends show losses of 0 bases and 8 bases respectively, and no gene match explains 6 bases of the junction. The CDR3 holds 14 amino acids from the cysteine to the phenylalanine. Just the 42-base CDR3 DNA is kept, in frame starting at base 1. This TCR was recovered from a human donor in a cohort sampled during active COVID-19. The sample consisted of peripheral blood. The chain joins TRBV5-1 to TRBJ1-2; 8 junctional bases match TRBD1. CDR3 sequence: CASSLGQGAKGYTF. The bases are TGCGCCAGCAGCTTGGGGCAGGGGGCAAAGGGCTACACCTTC.